This entry lists 9 T cell receptor beta chains sequenced from one sample in a study of T cell clones after liver transplantation. Some clones are missing from TCRdb's copy, which holds only in-frame ones; the method was immunoSEQ multiplex PCR. The sample includes roughly 120,000 clones, 90% seen only once; the top ten take roughly 0.8%. Here the sequenced sample was CD4+ T cells from blood, taken 12 months after liver transplant. The receptors originated from a human patient who received a liver transplant. A subset of T cells may come from the graft donor.

The V call is TRBV5-1, the J call TRBJ1-5, with D unresolved. Deletions cut 0 bases from V and 0 bases from J, with 7 bases between. The germline gives CDR1 SGHRS, CDR2 YFSETQ. The CDR3 has 15 amino acids. CDR3 in DNA: TGCGCCAGCAGCTTGGGGCAGGCTAGCAATCAGCCCCAGCATTTT. The encoded protein is CASSLGQASNQPQHF.

Details on this clone: The junction and the germline gene differ at one end; a read error may be behind it. The gene calls are TRBV7-8 and TRBJ2-5; possible D gene TRBD2, 7 bases. Germline CDR1 SGHVS, CDR2 FQNEAQ. The length of the CDR3 is 15 residues. This chain's CDR3 is CASSLDPAGQGTQYF. The CDR3 DNA sequence: TGTGCCAGCAGCTTAGACCCAGCGGGACAAGGGACCCAGTACTTC. Full variable domain (rest looked up from reference TRBV7-8 and TRBJ2-5): GAGVSQSPRYKVAKRGQDVALRCDPISGHVSLFWYQQALGQGPEFLTYFQNEAQLDKSGLPSDRFFAERPEGSVSTLKIQRTQQEDSAVYLCASSLDPAGQGTQYFGPGTRLLVL.

The CDR3: CASSPGTSGNTIYF. DNA for the CDR3: TGTGCCAGCTCACCAGGGACCTCTGGAAACACCATATATTTT. J is TRBJ1-3 and V is TRBV18; tentative D call: TRBD1 (5 bases). CDR3 length: 14 residues. The germline V and J ends were trimmed by 2 bases and 0 bases, with 5 bases remaining between them. CDR1 is KGHSH and CDR2 is LQKENI in the germline V gene.

The chain employs TRBV5-1 and TRBJ2-2, with no clear D. V was cut by 2 bases and J by 0 bases, with 5 bases left in between. Germline V gives CDR1 SGHRS, CDR2 YFSETQ. The CDR3 runs 14 residues. Here the CDR3 DNA reads TGCGCCAGCAGCTTAGACCCGAACACCGGGGAGCTGTTTTTT. The encoded protein is CASSLDPNTGELFF. The full variable domain, completed using reference TRBV5-1 and TRBJ2-2, is KAGVTQTPRYLIKTRGQQVTLSCSPISGHRSVSWYQQTPGQGLQFLFEYFSETQRNKGNFPGRFSGRQFSNSRSEMNVSTLELGDSALYLCASSLDPNTGELFFGEGSRLTVL.

This chain connects TRBV19 to TRBJ2-2; 8 positions match TRBD2. The CDR3 totals 15 residues. The junction had 5 bases not matched to a gene; V was cut back by 5 bases and J by 3 bases. Germline-derived CDR1 and CDR2 are LNHDA and SQIVND (reference sequence). CDR3 in amino acids: CASSASGGYTGELFF. Written as DNA, the CDR3 is TGTGCCAGTAGTGCCAGCGGGGGATACACCGGGGAGCTGTTTTTT.

The count of this clone is one. A read error may be the cause here, since a much bigger clone is one base away. Other DNA sequences in the sample encode the same CDR3. The chain couples TRBV9 to TRBJ1-1; D gene unclear. This CDR3 has 13 residues. Between the trimmed V and J ends, which lost 0 bases and 1 base, there was a span of 4 bases. CDR1 and CDR2 from the germline V gene are SGDLS and YYNGEE. The CDR3 is CASSVGRNTEAFF. In nucleotides, the CDR3 is TGTGCCAGCAGCGTAGGGAGGAACACTGAAGCTTTCTTT. The full variable domain, completed using reference TRBV9 and TRBJ1-1, is DSGVTQTPKHLITATGQRVTLRCSPRSGDLSVYWYQQSLDQGLQFLIQYYNGEERAKGNILERFSAQQFPDLHSELNLSSLELGDSALYFCASSVGRNTEAFFGQGTRLTVV.

The V call is TRBV5-6, the J call TRBJ2-2; perhaps TRBD2 as D (5 bases). In germline, CDR1 is SGHDT, CDR2 YYEEEE. Trimming took 5 bases from V and 0 from J, leaving 8 bases between them. CDR3 length: 14 amino acids. CDR3 sequence: CASRRTANTGELFF. CDR3 nucleotide sequence: TGTGCCAGCAGGAGGACTGCGAACACCGGGGAGCTGTTTTTT.

J is TRBJ1-1 and V is TRBV19; D uncertain. Germline V gene lookup returns CDR1 LNHDA and CDR2 SQIVND (reference sequence). The CDR3 has 13 residues. V was cut by 2 bases and J by 1 base, with 5 bases left in between. The DNA of the CDR3 is TGTGCCAGTAGTATACGGAGGAACACTGAAGCTTTCTTT. Its translation is CASSIRRNTEAFF.

The chain combines TRBV28 with TRBJ1-3; D not resolved. The V and J ends lost 2 bases and 4 bases respectively, with 15 bases between them. From germline, CDR1 is MDHEN and CDR2 SYDVKM. The CDR3 is 16 residues long. CDR3: CASSLERLLRGNTIYF. The CDR3 region has the DNA TGTGCCAGCAGTTTAGAAAGGCTCCTAAGAGGAAACACCATATATTTT.